This TCR beta chain was sequenced during a study of response to subunit inactivated influenza vaccine. Study-level points and caveats: Each seasonal influenza vaccination, the authors suggested, recruits few new T cells.

The V gene's germline CDR1 is DFQATT and CDR2 SNEGSKA (reference sequence). V gave up 2 bases and J gave up 0 bases, with 12 bases separating them. The CDR3 is 15 residues long. TCRdb processed the RT-PCR reads anew with MiXCR; each CDR3 protein has one entry. The table includes some 850,000 distinct CDR3 sequences, approximately 17% detected once. In this sample, this clonotype turned up a few times. The target antigen is unknown. The starting material was PBMCs from blood, obtained about 5 days after vaccination. The chain combines TRBV20-1 with TRBJ2-3, with D perhaps TRBD2 (6 bases). This clonotype was obtained from a man between 45 and 60 years old who received an inactivated influenza vaccine. The CDR3 protein is CSARRRGSSTDTQYF. The CDR3 coding sequence is TGCAGTGCTAGAAGGCGGGGATCTAGCACAGATACGCAGTATTTT.